This passage covers 14 T cell receptor beta chains from one sample sequenced in a study of T-cell reconstitution after alpha-beta-depleted transplantation in children. During its preparation, the TCRbeta library received unique molecular identifiers. TCRdb re-called the PCR reads with MiXCR, one entry per CDR3 protein. Among a few hundred thousand distinct CDR3 sequences listed, 20% were seen once. The sample here was PBMCs from the stem cell graft donor, taken from the stem cell graft. The receptors were sampled from a human donor who donated a stem cell graft to a child with acute myeloid leukemia.

This clonotype was recorded many times. The chain has TRBV20-1 and TRBJ2-1; TRBD2 agrees at 14 bases. The CDR3 is made up of 14 amino acids. CDR1 and CDR2 (germline): DFQATT, SNEGSKA (reference sequence). J was trimmed by 10 bases and V by 6 bases; bases with no gene match: 8. In nucleotides, the CDR3 is TGCAGTGCCAGACTAGCGGGAGGGCCCGGGGAGCAGTTCTTC. Translated: CSARLAGGPGEQFF.

The chain combines TRBV21-1 with TRBJ2-1; the DNA was not compared with TRBD1, the D call given in the table. TRBV21-1 is given as a pseudogene. The CDR3 loop spans 17 amino acids. The CDR3 coding sequence is TGTGCCAGCAGCAAAGCTAGGTCAGGGGAGAGGGTCAATGAGCAGTTCTTC. Translating gives CASSKARSGERVNEQFF.

This clonotype has a count of ten or more. The chain's CDR3 is CASILQWQFF. CDR3 bases: TGTGCCAGCATTCTTCAGTGGCAGTTCTTC. This chain connects TRBV5-6 to TRBJ2-1, with D uncertain. Looked up from germline, CDR1 is SGHDT and CDR2 is YYEEEE. Trimming removed 6 bases at V and 12 bases at J, with 10 bases between. This CDR3 comprises 10 residues.

The chain is built from TRBV6-2 or TRBV6-3 and TRBJ2-1; TRBD1 agrees at 8 bases. V was clipped by 4 bases and J by 4 bases; unmatched bases: 9. The CDR3 consists of 16 residues. CDR1 MNHEY and CDR2 SVGEGT come from the germline V gene. CDR3 in DNA: TGTGCCAGCAGTTCCTCTAACAGGGGGAGATACAATGAGCAGTTCTTC. Protein: CASSSSNRGRYNEQFF.

Only a few counts were recorded for this clonotype. The rearrangement joins TRBV20-1 to TRBJ2-1; TRBD1 agrees at 8 bases. The junction had 7 bases not matched to a gene; V was cut back by 7 bases and J by 8 bases. Looked up from germline, CDR1 is DFQATT and CDR2 is SNEGSKA (reference sequence). This CDR3 comprises 12 residues. This CDR3 is CSVQSGGYEQFF. The CDR3 region has the DNA TGCAGTGTACAGTCAGGGGGCTATGAGCAGTTCTTC.

This clonotype was seen more than once but under ten times. V usage is TRBV4-3 and J usage is TRBJ2-1, with 12 positions matching TRBD1. Germline V gene lookup returns CDR1 LGHNA and CDR2 YSLEER. The V segment lost 2 bases and the J segment 6 bases; nucleotides outside the gene matches: 2. The CDR3 extends over 15 amino acids. Here the CDR3 reads CASSQPGQGANEQFF. CDR3 DNA: TGCGCCAGCAGCCAACCGGGACAGGGGGCCAATGAGCAGTTCTTC.

V and J are TRBV12-5 and TRBJ2-7; 10 bases map to TRBD2. V lost 6 bases, J lost 1 base, and 3 bases stayed unmatched. The germline V gene has CDR1 LGHNT and CDR2 FRNRAP. The CDR3 runs to 14 residues. In nucleotides, the CDR3 is TGTGCTAGTGGGGGTAGCGGGAGGTCCTACGAGCAGTACTTC. Residues: CASGGSGRSYEQYF.

At least ten counts were recorded for this clonotype. The rearrangement uses TRBV29-1 and TRBJ2-2; TRBD2 agrees at 9 bases. Losses at the gene ends were 1 base for V and 1 base for J; bases not matched to a gene: 4. CDR3 length: 16 residues. The germline gives CDR1 SQVTM, CDR2 ANQGSEA. The CDR3 reads CSVEAGLAENTGELFF. In nucleotides, the CDR3 is TGCAGCGTTGAAGCGGGACTAGCTGAGAACACCGGGGAGCTGTTTTTT.

This clonotype has a handful of counts. The chain recombines TRBV5-1 with TRBJ2-1, with D possibly being TRBD1 or TRBD2 (5 bases each). Germline CDR1 and CDR2: SGHRS and YFSETQ. The CDR3 has 18 residues. The V end was cut by 1 base, the J end by 4 bases, with 21 bases between. The CDR3 loop reads CASSLNRRETPPYNEQFF. CDR3 coding DNA: TGCGCCAGCAGCTTGAACCGCAGGGAGACCCCACCGTACAATGAGCAGTTCTTC.

J is TRBJ2-6 and V is TRBV15; tentatively, D is TRBD1 or TRBD2 (5 bases each). This CDR3 has 16 residues. The V gene's germline CDR1 is LNHNV and CDR2 YYDKDF (reference sequence). V dropped 8 bases and J dropped 0 bases, with 14 bases sitting between them. CDR3 DNA sequence: TGTGCCACCGGAAAAAATGGGGGCTCTGGGGCCAACGTCCTGACTTTC. It codes for CATGKNGGSGANVLTF.

The chain employs TRBV6-2 or TRBV6-3 and TRBJ2-7; TRBD2 might be the D (6 bases). The CDR3 is made up of 14 amino acids. Trimming removed 6 bases from V and 1 base from J, with 13 bases in between. Germline CDR1 MNHEY, CDR2 SVGEGT. The CDR3 sequence is CASSTGLISYEQYF. Written as DNA, the CDR3 is TGTGCCAGCAGCACGGGACTGATATCCTACGAGCAGTACTTC.

This clonotype was detected only a few times. The J gene is TRBJ2-1, the V gene TRBV10-3, with D possibly TRBD2 on 6 matching bases. Per germline, CDR1 ENHRY and CDR2 SYGVKD. The V end lost 0 bases, the J end lost 0 bases, and 15 bases lay between the germline ends. CDR3 length equals 18 residues. CDR3 sequence reads: CAISESTRRESSYNEQFF. The DNA for the CDR3 is TGTGCCATCAGTGAGTCGACTCGTCGGGAGAGCTCCTACAATGAGCAGTTCTTC.

This clonotype has only a few counts. With a much larger clone just one base away, this may be a read error. The chain has TRBV29-1 and TRBJ1-1; 8 nucleotides line up with TRBD1. There are 13 residues in the CDR3. CDR1 is SQVTM and CDR2 is ANQGSEA in the germline V gene. CDR3 DNA: TGCATCGTCGGGACAGGTGGGAACACTGAAGCTTTCTTT. Protein product: CIVGTGGNTEAFF.

V and J are TRBV4-3 and TRBJ1-2; weak D call: TRBD1 (5 bases). The CDR3 is 13 amino acids. V lost 0 bases and J lost 6, with 8 bases in between. Germline V lookup: CDR1 LGHNA, CDR2 YSLEER. DNA of the CDR3: TGCGCCAGCAGCCAAGAGTGGACAAATGGCTACACCTTC. Translation gives CASSQEWTNGYTF.